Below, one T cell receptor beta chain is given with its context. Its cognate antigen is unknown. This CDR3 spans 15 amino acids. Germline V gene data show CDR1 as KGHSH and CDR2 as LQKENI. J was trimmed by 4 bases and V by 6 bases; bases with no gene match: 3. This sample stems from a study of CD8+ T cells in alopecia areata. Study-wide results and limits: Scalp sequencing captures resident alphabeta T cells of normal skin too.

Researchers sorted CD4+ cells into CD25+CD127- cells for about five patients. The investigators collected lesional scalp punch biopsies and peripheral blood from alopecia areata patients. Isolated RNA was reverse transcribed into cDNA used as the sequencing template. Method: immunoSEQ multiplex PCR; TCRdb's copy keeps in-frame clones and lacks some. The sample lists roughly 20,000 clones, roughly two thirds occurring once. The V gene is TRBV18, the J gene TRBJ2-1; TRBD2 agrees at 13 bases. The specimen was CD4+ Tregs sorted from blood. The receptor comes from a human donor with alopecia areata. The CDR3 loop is CASSPGLAGYNEQFF. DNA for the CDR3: TGTGCCAGCTCCCCGGGACTAGCGGGATACAATGAGCAGTTCTTC.